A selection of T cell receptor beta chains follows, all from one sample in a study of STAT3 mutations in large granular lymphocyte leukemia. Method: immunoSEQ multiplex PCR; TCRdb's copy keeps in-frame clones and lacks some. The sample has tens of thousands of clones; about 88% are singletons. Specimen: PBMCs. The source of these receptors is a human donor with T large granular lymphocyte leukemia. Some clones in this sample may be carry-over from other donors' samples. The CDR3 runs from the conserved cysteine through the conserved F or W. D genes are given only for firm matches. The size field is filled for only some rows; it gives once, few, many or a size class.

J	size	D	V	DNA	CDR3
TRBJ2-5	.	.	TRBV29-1	TGCAGCGGGAGGTGGGGGCGAGAGACCCAGTACTTC	CSGRWGRETQYF
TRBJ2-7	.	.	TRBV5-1	TGCGCCAGCAGCTTCACGCTCAACTACGAGCAGTACTTC	CASSFTLNYEQYF
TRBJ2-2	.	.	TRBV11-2	TGTGCCAGCAGCTTAGGGGGCATCACCGGGGAGCTGTTTTTT	CASSLGGITGELFF
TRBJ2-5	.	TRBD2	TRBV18	TGTGCCAGCTCTTTCGGACTAGGGGAGACCCAGTACTTC	CASSFGLGETQYF
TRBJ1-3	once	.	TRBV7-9	TGTGCCAGCAGCTTGAGTAGGAACTCTGGAAACACCATATATTTT	CASSLSRNSGNTIYF
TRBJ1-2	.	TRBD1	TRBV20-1	TGCAGTGCGGGACAGGGTGGCTACACCTTC	CSAGQGGYTF
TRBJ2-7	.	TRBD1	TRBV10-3	TGTGCCATCAGGGGGACAGGAGGGTCCTACGAGCAGTACTTC	CAIRGTGGSYEQYF
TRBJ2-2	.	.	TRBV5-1	TGCGCCAGCAGCTTGTCGCTAGCGAACACCGGGGAGCTGTTTTTT	CASSLSLANTGELFF
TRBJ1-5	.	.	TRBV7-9	TGTGCCAGCAGCTCAGACGGTTCCCAGCCCCAGCATTTT	CASSSDGSQPQHF
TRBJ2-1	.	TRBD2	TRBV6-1	TGTGCCAGCAGGGAATTTAGCGGGGACTCCTACAATGAGCAGTTCTTC	CASREFSGDSYNEQFF
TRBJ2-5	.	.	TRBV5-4	TGTGCCAGCAGCTTGGCAGGGCGGGAGACCCAGTACTTC	CASSLAGRETQYF
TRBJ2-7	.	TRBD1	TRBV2	TGTGCCAGCAGTGCGACAGGGGTCGAGCAGTACTTC	CASSATGVEQYF
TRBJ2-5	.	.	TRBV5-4	TGTGCCAGCAGCTTGGGGCAACGGGGGACCCAGTACTTC	CASSLGQRGTQYF
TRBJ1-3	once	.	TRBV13	TGTGCCAGCAGCTTAGGCCGGGGGTTCAACACCATATATTTT	CASSLGRGFNTIYF
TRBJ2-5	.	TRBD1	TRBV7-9	TGTGCCAGCAGTTTGACAGGGGCGGGATATTGGGAGACCCAGTACTTC	CASSLTGAGYWETQYF
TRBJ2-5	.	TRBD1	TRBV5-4	TGTGCCAGCACCCGAAACCGGACAGGGGGCGGCACCCAGTACTTC	CASTRNRTGGGTQYF
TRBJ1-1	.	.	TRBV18	TGTGCCAGCTCACCACAGGGCTCTGAAGCTTTCTTT	CASSPQGSEAFF
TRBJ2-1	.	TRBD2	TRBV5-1	TGCGCCAGCAGCGATCTAGCGGGGGGTTACAATGAGCAGTTCTTC	CASSDLAGGYNEQFF
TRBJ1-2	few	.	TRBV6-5	TGTGCCAGCAGTTACTCGCGGCCCTATGGCTACACCTTC	CASSYSRPYGYTF
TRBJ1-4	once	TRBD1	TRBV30	TGTGCCTGGAGGGGGACAGCCTCGAAGGCAACTAATGAAAAACTGTTTTTT	CAWRGTASKATNEKLFF
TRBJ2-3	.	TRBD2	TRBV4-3	TGCGCCAGCAGCCAAGAGGGACAGCTAGCGGGGGGCACAGATACGCAGTATTTT	CASSQEGQLAGGTDTQYF
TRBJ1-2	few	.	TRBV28	TGTGCCAGCAGACTCCCGACAGGCCCTAACTATGGCTACACCTTC	CASRLPTGPNYGYTF
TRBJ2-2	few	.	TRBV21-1	TGTGCCAGCAGCAAAGCGAAGGGGCCAGCGAACACCGGGGAGCTGTTTTTT	CASSKAKGPANTGELFF
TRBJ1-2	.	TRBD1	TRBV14	TGTGCCAGCAGCCGTGGGACAGTCGATGAGGGAGGCTACACCTTC	CASSRGTVDEGGYTF
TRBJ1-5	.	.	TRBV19	TGTGCCAGTAGTATTGCGGAGAGGGGAGCTACCCAGCATTTT	CASSIAERGATQHF
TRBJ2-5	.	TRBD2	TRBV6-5	TGTGCCAGCAGTTCTATGACTAGCGGGAATCACTTC	CASSSMTSGNHF
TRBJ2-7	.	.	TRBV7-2	TGTGCCAGCAGCCTCGACAGGACCTCCTACGAGCAGTACTTC	CASSLDRTSYEQYF
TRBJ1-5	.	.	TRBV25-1	TGTGCCAGCAGTGAAAGGACGGGTGTCCAGCATTTT	CASSERTGVQHF
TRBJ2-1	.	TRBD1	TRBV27	TGTGCCAGCAGTTCCCCCCAGGGGGCTTCCTACAATGAGCAGTTCTTC	CASSSPQGASYNEQFF
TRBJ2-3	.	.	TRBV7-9	TGTGCCAACTCAAGAGGAGGGGGCCCAGATACGCAGTATTTT	CANSRGGGPDTQYF
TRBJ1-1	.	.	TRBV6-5	TGTGCCAGCAGTTATCACGGACCAATTAACACTGAAGCTTTCTTT	CASSYHGPINTEAFF
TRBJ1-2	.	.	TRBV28	TGTGCCAGCAGCCTAGTCGGGTATGGCTACACCTTC	CASSLVGYGYTF
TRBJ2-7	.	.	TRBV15	TGTGCCACCAGCAGAGCCAGAGGCGAGCAGTACTTC	CATSRARGEQYF
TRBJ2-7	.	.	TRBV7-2	TGTGCCAGCAGCTCGCCTCCCGGGACGATATTCTACGAGCAGTACTTC	CASSSPPGTIFYEQYF
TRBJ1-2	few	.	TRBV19	TGTGCCAGTAGACGACCGACCGGGGGGGAAGGTGGCTACACCTTC	CASRRPTGGEGGYTF
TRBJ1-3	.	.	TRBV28	TGTGCCAGCAGTTTTTCGGGCTCTGGAAACACCATATATTTT	CASSFSGSGNTIYF
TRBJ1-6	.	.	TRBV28	TGTGCCAGCAGCTTAGTTAGCTCCTATAATTCACCCCTCCACTTT	CASSLVSSYNSPLHF
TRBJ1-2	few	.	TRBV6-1	TGTGCCAGCAGCGATAGGTTCAGTAACTATGGCTACACCTTC	CASSDRFSNYGYTF
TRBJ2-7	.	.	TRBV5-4	TGTGCCAGCAGCTTGGGGGACACTTCCTACGAGCAGTACTTC	CASSLGDTSYEQYF
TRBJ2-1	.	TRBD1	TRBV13	TGTGCCAGCAGCTCCGGGACAGGGACCTACAATGAGCAGTTCTTC	CASSSGTGTYNEQFF
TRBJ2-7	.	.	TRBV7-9	TGTGCCAGCAGCTTAGCGGTGGGCGAGCAGTACTTC	CASSLAVGEQYF
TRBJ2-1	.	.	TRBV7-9	TGTGCCAGCAGCACTCGGCCCGGCAATGAGCAGTTCTTC	CASSTRPGNEQFF
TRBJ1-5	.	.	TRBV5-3	TGTGCCAGAAGCCGAACAGGTCTCTATAGCAATCAGCCCCAGCATTTT	CARSRTGLYSNQPQHF
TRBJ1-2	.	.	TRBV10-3	TGTGCCATCAACCGGGACATCGATGGCTACACCTTC	CAINRDIDGYTF
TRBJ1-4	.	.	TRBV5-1	TGCGCCAGCAGAACAGGGATGACTAATGAAAAACTGTTTTTT	CASRTGMTNEKLFF
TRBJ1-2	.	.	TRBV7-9	TGTGCCAGCAGCTTAGATACCTATGGCTACACCTTC	CASSLDTYGYTF
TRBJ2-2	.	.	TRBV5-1	TGCGCCAGCAGCTTGGGTGACAGGCACACCGGGGAGCTGTTTTTT	CASSLGDRHTGELFF
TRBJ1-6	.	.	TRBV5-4	TGTGCCAGCAGCTTGGTGCGAGATTCACCCCTCCACTTT	CASSLVRDSPLHF
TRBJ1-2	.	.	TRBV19	TGTGCCAGTAGTATTTCTCCCTTATTGCCTTCCTATGGCTACACCTTC	CASSISPLLPSYGYTF
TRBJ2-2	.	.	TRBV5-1	TGCGCCAGCAGCTTGGCCCAGGGTGGCGGGGAGCTGTTTTTT	CASSLAQGGGELFF
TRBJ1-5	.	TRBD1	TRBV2	TGTGCCAGCGCCAGGGGGCGTCAGCCCCAGCATTTT	CASARGRQPQHF
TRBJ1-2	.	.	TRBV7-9	TGTGCCAGCAGCTTAAAAGGTGGCTACACCTTC	CASSLKGGYTF
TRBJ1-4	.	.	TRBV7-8	TGTGCCAGCAGGAATGGAACTAATGAAAAACTGTTTTTT	CASRNGTNEKLFF
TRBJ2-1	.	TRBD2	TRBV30	TGTGCCTGGAGCGACCTAGCGGGGGCCTACAATGAGCAGTTCTTC	CAWSDLAGAYNEQFF